The 16 T cell receptor beta chains in this list originate from one sample, sequenced in a study of blood T cells in healthy people across ages. The use of a sample-barcoded 5' primer and a J-beta primer mix characterized a second PCR of roughly 6 to 12 cycles. From the 5' RACE reads, TCRdb called clonotypes with MiXCR, one entry per CDR3 protein. The sample shows about 1 million distinct CDR3 sequences, more than 35% of them seen only once. The sequenced sample consisted of blood. The receptors were sampled from a woman in her sixties in good health.

V and J are TRBV9 and TRBJ2-1; 8 bases are shared with TRBD2. J was trimmed by 13 bases and V by 0 bases; bases with no gene match: 15. The CDR3 totals 16 residues. Germline V lookup: CDR1 SGDLS, CDR2 YYNGEE. The CDR3 sequence: CASSVGTGGFTETQFF. The CDR3 DNA reads as TGTGCCAGCAGCGTAGGAACGGGAGGGTTTACGGAGACCCAGTTCTTC.

V and J are TRBV6-6 and TRBJ2-1; D remains unclear. V gave up 8 bases and J gave up 5 bases, with 10 bases separating them. The CDR3 spans 12 residues. In germline, CDR1 is MNHNY, CDR2 SVGAGI (reference sequence). Here the CDR3 DNA reads TGTGCCAGCGGAACCTTCAACAATGAGCAGTTCTTC. Translated, it gives CASGTFNNEQFF.

This chain connects TRBV28 to TRBJ2-3, with 12 bases fitting TRBD2. CDR1 is MDHEN, CDR2 SYDVKM, per germline. Unmatched junction bases numbered 4, after V lost 5 bases and J lost 4 bases. This CDR3 has 15 residues. CDR3 coding DNA: TGTGCCAGCAGTGGACTAGCGGGATTGTCAGATACGCAGTATTTT. As protein: CASSGLAGLSDTQYF. Variable domain in full (rest from reference TRBV28 and TRBJ2-3): DVKVTQSSRYLVKRTGEKVFLECVQDMDHENMFWYRQDPGLGLRLIYFSYDVKMKEKGDIPEGYSVSREKKERFSLILESASTNQTSMYLCASSGLAGLSDTQYFGPGTRLTVL.

This clonotype has a count of ten or more. The chain has TRBV12-3 or TRBV12-4 and TRBJ2-5; 7 nucleotides match TRBD1. J gave up 6 bases and V 5 bases, and 12 bases lay outside the gene matches. There are 15 residues in the CDR3. The CDR3 is CASSRNRDSRQTQYF. CDR3 nucleotides: TGTGCCAGCAGTCGGAACCGGGACAGTCGGCAGACCCAGTACTTC.

This clonotype showed up just a few times. The chain employs TRBV5-1 and TRBJ2-1; 11 bases match TRBD2. Germline CDR1 reads SGHRS; CDR2 reads YFSETQ. CDR3 length: 16 amino acids. Trimming took 4 bases from V and 12 from J; bases not matched to a gene: 15. The CDR3 sequence is CASSQGTSGMLTGQFF. The CDR3, as DNA: TGCGCCAGCAGCCAGGGGACTAGCGGAATGCTGACAGGGCAGTTCTTC.

This clonotype was recorded a few times. The rearrangement uses TRBV29-1 and TRBJ2-1; D perhaps matches TRBD2 (5 bases). The CDR3 has 12 residues. The V gene's germline CDR1 is SQVTM and CDR2 ANQGSEA. Trimming pared 6 bases from V and 10 bases from J, leaving 16 bases between. Here the CDR3 DNA reads TGCAGCGTGCGGGCACGGTTGGTCGAGCAGTTCTTC. It is translated as CSVRARLVEQFF.

The chain joins TRBV11-2 to TRBJ2-7, with 11 bases identical to TRBD2. V lost 3 bases and J lost 3; bases outside the gene matches: 7. This CDR3 contains 16 residues. Germline-derived CDR1 and CDR2 are SGHAT and FQNNGV. The DNA for the CDR3 is TGTGCCAGCAGCTTGGCCGGGACTAGCGGTTACTACGAGCAGTACTTC. It encodes CASSLAGTSGYYEQYF.

This clonotype was detected a few times. This chain joins TRBV6-6 and TRBJ2-7, with TRBD1 identical over 7 bases. J gave up 7 bases and V 6 bases, and 9 bases lay outside the gene matches. CDR1 and CDR2 from the germline V gene are MNHNY and SVGAGI (reference sequence). The CDR3 is 13 residues long. For the CDR3, the DNA is TGTGCCAGCAGATTTGACAGGGTTGGGGAGCAGTACTTC. Protein product: CASRFDRVGEQYF.

V is TRBV6-4 and J is TRBJ1-1; D gene unclear. Trimming cost V 6 bases and J 1 base, with 21 bases left between them. This CDR3 comprises 17 residues. CDR1 and CDR2 from the germline V gene are MRHNA and SNTAGT. CDR3 nucleotides: TGTGCCAGCAGCGTAACAGATCTGGGTCCGAAGAACACTGAAGCTTTCTTT. Residues: CASSVTDLGPKNTEAFF.

CDR3 sequence: CSAREGSWTSGMMNEQYF. The CDR3 coding sequence is TGCAGTGCTAGAGAGGGAAGTTGGACTAGCGGGATGATGAACGAGCAGTACTTC. This chain connects TRBV20-1 to TRBJ2-5; the match to TRBD2 covers 12 bases. The better agreement between TRBJ2-7 and the DNA end casts doubt on the J call. This CDR3 spans 18 amino acids. The germline V gene has CDR1 DFQATT and CDR2 SNEGSKA (reference sequence).

The chain combines TRBV6-5 with TRBJ2-4, with TRBD1 as a possible D gene (7 bases). V was clipped by 4 bases and J by 0 bases, with 16 bases between them. The germline V gene encodes CDR1 MNHEY and CDR2 SVGAGI. There are 17 residues in the CDR3. The CDR3 bases are TGTGCCAGCAGTTTAGAGGAGGGGGCCTTAGCCAAAAACATTCAGTACTTC. Amino acids: CASSLEEGALAKNIQYF.

The chain uses TRBV5-1 and TRBJ2-5; D is unclear. Germline assignment: CDR1 SGHRS and CDR2 YFSETQ. CDR3 length equals 16 residues. With 0 bases removed from V and 5 bases from J, the gap between germline ends came to 17 bases. CDR3 in DNA: TGCGCCAGCAGCTTGGGACGGAAGGGCACGAATGAGACCCAGTACTTC. Translating it yields CASSLGRKGTNETQYF.

In its sample, this clonotype was seen many times. The V and J genes are TRBV5-5 and TRBJ2-1, with no clear D. Trimming shortened V by 0 bases and J by 10 bases, and 5 bases separated the two germline ends. The CDR3 sequence is 11 residues long. Germline lookup yields CDR1 SGHKS and CDR2 YYEKEE (reference sequence). The CDR3 loop reads CASSLGFEQFF. The CDR3 nucleotides read TGTGCCAGCAGCTTGGGATTCGAGCAGTTCTTC.

Only one count was recorded for this clonotype. The chain links TRBV25-1 to TRBJ2-5, with 9 bases identical to TRBD2. Looked up from germline, CDR1 is MGHDK and CDR2 is SYGVNS. V lost 3 bases, J lost 2 bases, and 7 bases stayed unmatched. CDR3 length equals 16 residues. DNA for the CDR3: TGTGCCAGCAGTGATTGGGGCGGGAGGGGGCAAGAGACCCAGTACTTC. This sequence encodes CASSDWGGRGQETQYF.

The chain joins TRBV20-1 to TRBJ1-1, with TRBD1 identical over 7 bases. This CDR3 comprises 14 residues. Losses at the gene ends were 3 bases for V and 3 bases for J; bases not matched to a gene: 7. Per germline, CDR1 DFQATT and CDR2 SNEGSKA (reference sequence). In DNA form, the CDR3 reads TGCAGTGCTAGGGGGGACAGTGGATACACTGAAGCTTTCTTT. Translating it yields CSARGDSGYTEAFF.

CDR3 in DNA: TGTGCCAGCAGCTTAGTGATGGGACAGCTCCCCGAGCAGTACTTC. Amino acids: CASSLVMGQLPEQYF. This chain joins TRBV7-9 and TRBJ2-5, with 7 nucleotides matching TRBD1. The assigned J gene may be wrong: the sequence end matches TRBJ2-7 better. CDR3 length equals 15 residues. From germline, CDR1 is SEHNR and CDR2 FQNEAQ (reference sequence).